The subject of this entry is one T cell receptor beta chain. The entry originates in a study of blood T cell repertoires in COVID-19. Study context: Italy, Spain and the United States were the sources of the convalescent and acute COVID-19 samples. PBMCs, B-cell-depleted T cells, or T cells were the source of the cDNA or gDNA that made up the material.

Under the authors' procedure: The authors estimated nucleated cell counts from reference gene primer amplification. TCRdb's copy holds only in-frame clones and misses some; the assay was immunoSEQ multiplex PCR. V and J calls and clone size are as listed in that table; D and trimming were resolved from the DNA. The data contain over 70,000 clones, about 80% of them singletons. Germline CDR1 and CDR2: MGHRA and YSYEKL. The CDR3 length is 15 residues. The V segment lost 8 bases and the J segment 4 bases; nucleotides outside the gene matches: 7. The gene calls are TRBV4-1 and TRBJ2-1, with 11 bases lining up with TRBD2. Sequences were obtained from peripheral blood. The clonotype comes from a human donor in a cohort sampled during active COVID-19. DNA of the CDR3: TGCGCCAGCTGGCCTAGCGGGAGGATTTACAATGAGCAGTTCTTC. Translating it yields CASWPSGRIYNEQFF.